Shown below are 23 T cell receptor beta chains from a single sample sequenced in a study of human T cells and chemical hapten exposure. Via MiXCR, TCRdb re-called the RACE reads, giving one row per CDR3 protein. Of around 100,000 distinct CDR3 sequences listed, over 10% are singletons. Time point denoted: patch test 2, 6 weeks after DPC sensitization. The sample's treatment: therapeutic diphenylcyclopropenone sensitization with weekly scalp DPC. Source: whole blood, taken in connection with sensitization to the hapten diphenylcyclopropenone (DPC). The receptors derive from a woman aged 40 to 50 with alopecia areata. Some clones in this sample may be carry-over from other donors' samples.

The genes are TRBV7-9 and TRBJ2-7; D is possibly TRBD1 (6 bases). Looked up from germline, CDR1 is SEHNR and CDR2 is FQNEAQ (reference sequence). The CDR3 runs 16 residues. Trimming shortened V by 4 bases and J by 2 bases, and 18 bases separated the two germline ends. The chain's CDR3 is CASSSAGGQNTYEQYF. Written as DNA, the CDR3 is TGTGCCAGCAGCTCGGCTGGTGGACAGAATACCTACGAGCAGTACTTC.

This clonotype came up many times. V and J are TRBV2 and TRBJ2-1; 7 nucleotides agree with TRBD2. CDR1 and CDR2 from the germline V gene are SNHLY and FYNNEI. The CDR3 extends over 16 amino acids. Trimming removed 0 bases from V and 7 bases from J; junction bases left unmatched: 9. The CDR3 nucleotides are TGTGCCAGCAGTGAAGCGCGGAGGGAGGGCCGGAATGAGCAGTTCTTC. Protein sequence: CASSEARREGRNEQFF.

The chain carries TRBV7-2 and TRBJ2-7; 8 bases line up with TRBD1. With 4 bases clipped from V and 6 bases from J, the junction kept 5 bases outside the gene matches. The CDR3 is 13 amino acids. CDR1 SGHTA and CDR2 FQGNSA come from the germline V gene. The CDR3 DNA is TGTGCCAGCAGCTACGACAGGGGCGGCGAGCAGTACTTC. Translation: CASSYDRGGEQYF.

The table lists this clonotype with many counts. This rearrangement joins TRBV29-1 to TRBJ1-1; D gene unclear. Trimming stripped 8 bases from V and 0 bases from J, with 19 bases between. Germline CDR1 and CDR2: SQVTM and ANQGSEA. The CDR3 spans 15 residues. The CDR3 bases are TGCAGCTCCTGGGGAGCTGGAGGGATGAACACTGAAGCTTTCTTT. Residues: CSSWGAGGMNTEAFF.

A few counts support this clonotype. The chain uses TRBV6-2 or TRBV6-3 and TRBJ1-2; D is undetermined. The CDR3 runs to 18 residues. The germline V gene has CDR1 MNHEY and CDR2 SVGEGT. With 7 bases removed from V and 0 bases from J, the gap between germline ends came to 24 bases. CDR3 nucleotide sequence: TGTGCCAGCAAGAGTGGACCGAACACGTTCCTAGCTAACTATGGCTACACCTTC. Protein sequence: CASKSGPNTFLANYGYTF.

This clonotype has just a few counts. The V call is TRBV27, the J call TRBJ1-6; TRBD1 agrees at 7 bases. J gave up 0 bases and V 3 bases, and 8 bases lay outside the gene matches. This CDR3 region has 18 residues. CDR1 MNHEY and CDR2 SMNVEV come from the germline V gene (reference sequence). DNA for the CDR3: TGTGCCAGCAGTTTCCGAGGACAGGAAAGCTCCTATAATTCACCCCTCCACTTT. Its translation: CASSFRGQESSYNSPLHF.

This clonotype was recorded at least ten times. This sequence joins TRBV7-9 and TRBJ2-7; no definite D call. The CDR3 is 12 residues long. Trimming removed 4 bases from V and 2 bases from J, with 6 bases in between. Germline V gene sequence: CDR1 SEHNR, CDR2 FQNEAQ (reference sequence). The CDR3 DNA reads TGTGCCAGCAGCTCGACCGCCTACGAGCAGTACTTC. Translated: CASSSTAYEQYF.

V gene TRBV28 combines with J gene TRBJ2-7; D is possibly TRBD1 or TRBD2 (5 bases each). The V and J ends lost 3 bases and 5 bases respectively, with 14 bases between them. CDR3 length: 14 residues. Looked up from germline, CDR1 is MDHEN and CDR2 is SYDVKM. This CDR3 reads CASSLASLGDEQYF. DNA for the CDR3: TGTGCCAGCAGTTTGGCCTCCTTGGGGGACGAGCAGTACTTC.

This clonotype has at least ten counts. V gene TRBV19 combines with J gene TRBJ2-2; tentative D call: TRBD2 (6 bases). V gave up 7 bases and J gave up 2 bases, with 14 bases separating them. From germline, CDR1 is LNHDA and CDR2 SQIVND (reference sequence). The CDR3 has 15 amino acids. The chain's CDR3 is CASNPGSHNTGELFF. Here the CDR3 DNA reads TGTGCCAGTAACCCCGGGAGTCACAACACCGGGGAGCTGTTTTTT.

The chain links TRBV12-3 or TRBV12-4 to TRBJ2-6; D is unresolved. Trimming removed 3 bases at V and 4 bases at J, with 7 bases between. The CDR3 extends over 14 amino acids. CDR3 bases: TGTGCCAGCAGTTTTGGCCCGGGGGCCAACGTCCTGACTTTC. This codes for CASSFGPGANVLTF.

The chain couples TRBV19 to TRBJ2-7, with D possibly matching TRBD2 (6 bases). This CDR3 comprises 13 residues. Germline CDR1 is LNHDA and CDR2 is SQIVND (reference sequence). With 3 bases removed from V and 2 bases from J, the gap between germline ends came to 8 bases. The DNA of the CDR3 is TGTGCCAGTAGTATCTCGGGGGCCTACGAGCAGTACTTC. Translated: CASSISGAYEQYF.

This clonotype was seen more than once but under ten times. The rearrangement joins TRBV7-3 to TRBJ2-2; 7 positions agree with TRBD1. The CDR3 is made up of 16 amino acids. J was trimmed by 0 bases and V by 5 bases; bases with no gene match: 6. CDR1 and CDR2 from the germline V gene are SGHTA and FQGTGA. CDR3 DNA: TGTGCCAGCAGCCCCCGACAGGGAACGAACACCGGGGAGCTGTTTTTT. Protein sequence: CASSPRQGTNTGELFF.

The table lists this clonotype with many counts. The chain couples TRBV6-2 or TRBV6-3 to TRBJ2-7; D remains ambiguous. Germline V lookup: CDR1 MNHEY, CDR2 SVGEGT. V was pared by 7 bases and J by 3 bases, with 13 bases between. The CDR3 sequence is 13 residues long. In DNA, the CDR3 is TGTGCCAGCACCTCTTTCAGCAACTACGAGCAGTACTTC. Its protein product is CASTSFSNYEQYF.

This clonotype has more than one count but fewer than ten. V gene TRBV5-4 combines with J gene TRBJ2-3; 8 nucleotides line up with TRBD1. J gave up 5 bases and V 2 bases, and 4 bases lay outside the gene matches. In germline, CDR1 is SGHNT, CDR2 YYREEE (reference sequence). The CDR3 has 14 amino acids. CDR3 sequence reads: CASSFGQGQDTQYF. The CDR3 DNA reads as TGTGCCAGCAGCTTCGGACAGGGTCAAGATACGCAGTATTTT.

V usage is TRBV20-1 and J usage is TRBJ2-7; D perhaps matches TRBD1 (5 bases). This CDR3 comprises 13 residues. Trimming pared 3 bases from V and 0 bases from J, leaving 9 bases between. Per germline, CDR1 DFQATT and CDR2 SNEGSKA (reference sequence). The CDR3 region has the DNA TGCAGTGCTAGCAGGGCGACCTCCTACGAGCAGTACTTC. Its protein is CSASRATSYEQYF.

This clonotype was seen only a few times. This chain uses TRBV2 with TRBJ2-1; 15 nucleotides line up with TRBD2. From germline, CDR1 is SNHLY and CDR2 FYNNEI. This CDR3 contains 16 residues. V shed 4 bases and J 13 bases; nucleotides not matched to a gene: 11. This chain's CDR3 is CASSAEGLAGGLSQFF. DNA of the CDR3: TGTGCCAGCAGTGCTGAAGGACTAGCGGGAGGGCTGTCCCAGTTCTTC.

Turning to this clonotype: The junction shows a germline mismatch at one end, possibly a read error. The chain uses TRBV30 and TRBJ1-5; 12 bases line up with TRBD1. Per the germline V gene, CDR1 is GTSNPN and CDR2 is SVGIG (reference sequence). This CDR3 region has 15 residues. The CDR3, as DNA: TGTGCCTGGGCCGCGGGACAGGGGGCGGGTCAGCCCCAGCATTTC. Protein: CAWAAGQGAGQPQHF.

This clonotype was recorded many times. V usage is TRBV11-2 and J usage is TRBJ1-4; D ambiguous. The CDR3 contains 14 residues. Germline assignment: CDR1 SGHAT and CDR2 FQNNGV. V gave up 1 base and J gave up 8 bases, with 11 bases separating them. CDR3 nucleotide sequence: TGTGCCAGCAGCTTAGGGACCCAGAGGGAAAAACTGTTTTTT. Translated: CASSLGTQREKLFF.

This clonotype was counted ten times or more. The genes are TRBV20-1 and TRBJ2-7; D not resolved. CDR3 length: 12 residues. The germline V gene has CDR1 DFQATT and CDR2 SNEGSKA (reference sequence). V lost 5 bases and J 0 bases, leaving 8 bases between the germline ends. CDR3 bases: TGCAGTGCTCGGGCAGGCTCCTACGAGCAGTACTTC. Its translation is CSARAGSYEQYF.

The sample holds many counts of this clonotype. The CDR3 region is CASSPSSGQPVYEQYF. The DNA of the CDR3 is TGTGCCAGCAGCCCCTCCTCGGGACAGCCCGTCTACGAGCAGTACTTC. The rearrangement links TRBV7-9 to TRBJ2-7, with 7 nucleotides matching TRBD1. CDR3 length: 16 amino acids. V lost 5 bases to trimming and J lost 3 bases; unmatched junction nucleotides: 13. CDR1 SEHNR and CDR2 FQNEAQ come from the germline V gene (reference sequence).

This clonotype showed up just a few times. This rearrangement joins TRBV20-1 to TRBJ2-5; D uncertain. The V end was cut by 3 bases, the J end by 4 bases, with 12 bases between. This CDR3 comprises 13 residues. The germline V gene has CDR1 DFQATT and CDR2 SNEGSKA (reference sequence). The CDR3 coding sequence is TGCAGTGCTAGTTTGTCTCTCGGAGAGACCCAGTACTTC. It codes for CSASLSLGETQYF.

This rearrangement joins TRBV12-3 or TRBV12-4 to TRBJ2-1, with D possibly called TRBD1 or TRBD2 (5 bases each). The CDR3 extends over 13 amino acids. Trimming cost V 5 bases and J 6 bases, with 11 bases left between them. The CDR3 protein is CASSPGTFNEQFF. DNA of the CDR3: TGTGCCAGCAGTCCCGGGACCTTCAATGAGCAGTTCTTC.

This clonotype was seen a few times. This chain joins TRBV29-1 and TRBJ1-2; D is unclear. In germline, CDR1 is SQVTM, CDR2 ANQGSEA. CDR3 size: 13 residues. The V gene lost 7 bases and the J gene lost 4 bases, with 16 bases spanning the gap. The CDR3 reads CSAWRGSTYGYTF. CDR3 DNA: TGCAGCGCTTGGCGTGGCAGCACCTATGGCTACACCTTC.